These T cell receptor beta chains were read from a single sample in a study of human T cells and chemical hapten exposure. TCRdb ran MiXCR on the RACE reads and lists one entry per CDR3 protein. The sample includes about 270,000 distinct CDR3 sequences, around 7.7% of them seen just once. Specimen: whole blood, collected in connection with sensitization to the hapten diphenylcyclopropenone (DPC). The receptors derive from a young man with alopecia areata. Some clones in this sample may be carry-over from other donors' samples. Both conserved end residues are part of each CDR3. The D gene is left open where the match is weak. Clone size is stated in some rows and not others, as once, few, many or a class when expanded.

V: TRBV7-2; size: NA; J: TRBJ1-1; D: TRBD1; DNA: TGTGCCAGCAGCTTACGGACAGGTTGGAATGCTGAAGCTTTCTTT; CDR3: CASSLRTGWNAEAFF
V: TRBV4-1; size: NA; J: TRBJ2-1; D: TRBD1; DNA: TGCGCCAGCAGCTATAAACAGGGACAGGGGGGATTTTTCAGCTCCTACAATGAGCAGTTCTTC; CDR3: CASSYKQGQGGFFSSYNEQFF
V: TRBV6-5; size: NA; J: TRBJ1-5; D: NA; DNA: TGTGCCAGCAGTACCGCCGCGGGGGGCAAGCAGCCCCAGCATTTT; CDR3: CASSTAAGGKQPQHF
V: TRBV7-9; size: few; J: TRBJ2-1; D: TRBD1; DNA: TGTGCCAGCAGCTTAGTGAGGGGGCACAATGAGCAGTTCTTC; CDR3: CASSLVRGHNEQFF
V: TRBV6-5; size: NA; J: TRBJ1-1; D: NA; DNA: TGTGCCAGCAGTGGAAGGACAGTGAACACTGAAGCTTTCTTT; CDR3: CASSGRTVNTEAFF
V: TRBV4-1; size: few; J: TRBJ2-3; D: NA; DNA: TGCGCCAGCAGCCATAAGGGCACAGATACGCAGTATTTT; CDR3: CASSHKGTDTQYF
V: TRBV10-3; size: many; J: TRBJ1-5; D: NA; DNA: TGTGCCATCAGTGGGGAGAGGGGCTGGCAGCCCCAGCATTTT; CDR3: CAISGERGWQPQHF
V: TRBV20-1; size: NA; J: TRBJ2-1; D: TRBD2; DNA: TGCAGTGCAGGCGATAGCGGGGGGGAGGAAGCCTACAATGAGCAGTTCTTC; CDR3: CSAGDSGGEEAYNEQFF
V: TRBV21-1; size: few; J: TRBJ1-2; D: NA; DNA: TGTGCCAGCAGCAAAGGGTCAGAATACTATGGCTACACCTTC; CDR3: CASSKGSEYYGYTF
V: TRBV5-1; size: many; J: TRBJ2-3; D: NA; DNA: TGCGCCAGCGCCCCTGAGCGGGATACGCAGTATTTT; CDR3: CASAPERDTQYF
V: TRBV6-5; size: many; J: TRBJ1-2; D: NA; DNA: TGTGCCAGCAGTTCCGCCGGGACGCTATCAGGCTATGGCTACACCTTC; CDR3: CASSSAGTLSGYGYTF
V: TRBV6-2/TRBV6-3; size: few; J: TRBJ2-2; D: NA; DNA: TGTGCCAGCAGTCCCACCTACACCGGGGAGCTGTTTTTT; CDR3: CASSPTYTGELFF
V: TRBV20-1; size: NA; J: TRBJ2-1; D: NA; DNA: TGCAGTGGTTGGGACTTCTACAATGAGCAGTTCTTC; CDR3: CSGWDFYNEQFF
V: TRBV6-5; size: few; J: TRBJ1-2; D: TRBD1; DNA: TGTGCCAGCAGTGGAACCGGGACAGGGGTTCGGAATGGCTACACCTTC; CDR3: CASSGTGTGVRNGYTF
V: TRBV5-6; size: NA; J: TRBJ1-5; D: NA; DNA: TGTGCCAGCAGCTTCGGGACACATCAGGATAGCAATCAGCCCCAGCATTTT; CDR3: CASSFGTHQDSNQPQHF
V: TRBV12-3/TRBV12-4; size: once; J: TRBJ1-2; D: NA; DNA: TGTGCCAGCAGTCCCGGGGGACTCCCAGAGGCCCCCTTC; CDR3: CASSPGGLPEAPF
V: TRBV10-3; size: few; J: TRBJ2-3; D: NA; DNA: TGTGCCATCAGTGTACGGGGGCGCGTAACAGATACGCAGTATTTT; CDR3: CAISVRGRVTDTQYF
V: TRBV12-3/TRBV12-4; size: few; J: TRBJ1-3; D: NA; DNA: TGTGCCAGCAGTTTAGAGGGATTCCCTGGAAACACCATATATTTT; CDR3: CASSLEGFPGNTIYF
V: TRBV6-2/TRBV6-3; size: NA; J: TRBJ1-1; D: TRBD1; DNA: TGTGCCAGCAGTTCCCGACAGGGCTTAATGAACACTGAAGCTTTCTTT; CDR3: CASSSRQGLMNTEAFF
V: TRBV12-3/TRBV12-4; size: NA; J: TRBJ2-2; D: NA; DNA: TGTGCCAGCAGTTTAAGAAGGGCGGGCACCGGGGAGCTGTTTTTT; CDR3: CASSLRRAGTGELFF
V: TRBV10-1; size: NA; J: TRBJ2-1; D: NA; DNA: TGCGCCAGCAGTGAGTCGTATCAGGGCTACAATGAGCAGTTCTTC; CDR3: CASSESYQGYNEQFF
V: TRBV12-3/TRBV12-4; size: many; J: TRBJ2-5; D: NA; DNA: TGTGCCAGCAGCTTAGGAGAGACCCAGTACTTC; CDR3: CASSLGETQYF
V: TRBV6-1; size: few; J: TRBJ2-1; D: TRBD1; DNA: TGTGCCAGCAGGGGACAGAAGGGACCGTACAATGAGCAGTTCTTC; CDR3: CASRGQKGPYNEQFF
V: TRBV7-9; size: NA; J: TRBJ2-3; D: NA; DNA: TGTGCCAGCAGCTTATCGCTGTCAGATACGCAGTATTTT; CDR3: CASSLSLSDTQYF
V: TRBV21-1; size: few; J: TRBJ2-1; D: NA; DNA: TGTGCCAGCAGCAAAGGTCCGGGACAGGGTGCCTACAATGAGCAGTTCTTC; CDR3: CASSKGPGQGAYNEQFF
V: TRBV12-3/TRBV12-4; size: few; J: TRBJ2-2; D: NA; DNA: TGTGCCAGCAGTTTGATCGGGGAGCTGTTTTTT; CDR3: CASSLIGELFF
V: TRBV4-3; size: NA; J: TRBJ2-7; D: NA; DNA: TGCGCCAGCAGCCAAGAGTCGGACAGAAGAACGTCCTACGAGCAGTACTTC; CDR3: CASSQESDRRTSYEQYF
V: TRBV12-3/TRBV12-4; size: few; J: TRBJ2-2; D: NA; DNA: TGTGCCAGCAGGGGGGACTGGAACACCGGGGAGCTGTTTTTT; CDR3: CASRGDWNTGELFF
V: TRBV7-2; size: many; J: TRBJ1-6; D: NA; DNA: TGTGCCAGCAGCTTAAGTCTCTCCTATAATTCACCCCTCCACTTT; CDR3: CASSLSLSYNSPLHF
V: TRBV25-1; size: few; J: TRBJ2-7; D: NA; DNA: TGTGCCAGCAGTAAATCCGGGTCCTCCTACGAGCAGTACTTC; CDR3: CASSKSGSSYEQYF
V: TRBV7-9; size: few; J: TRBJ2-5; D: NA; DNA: TGTGCCAGCAACCTAGGGGACAACCTCCAAGAGACCCAGTACTTC; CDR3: CASNLGDNLQETQYF
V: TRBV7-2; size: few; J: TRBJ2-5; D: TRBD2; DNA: TGTGCCAGCAGCTTCTCTAGCGGGGGAGAAGAGACCCAGTACTTC; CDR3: CASSFSSGGEETQYF
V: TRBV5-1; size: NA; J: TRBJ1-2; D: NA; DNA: TGCGCCAGCAGCCCGGATTTAGTGCATTATGGCTACACCTTC; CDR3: CASSPDLVHYGYTF
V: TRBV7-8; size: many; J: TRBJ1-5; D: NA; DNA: TGTGCCAGCAGCCTTACAGCTTATAGCAATCAGCCCCAGCATTTT; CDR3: CASSLTAYSNQPQHF
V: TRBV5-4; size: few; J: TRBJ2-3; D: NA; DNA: TGTGCCAGCAGCTCACGAGGGGGGGGCATGTCAGATACGCAGTATTTT; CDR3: CASSSRGGGMSDTQYF
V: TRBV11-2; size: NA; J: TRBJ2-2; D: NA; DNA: TGTGCCAGCAGCTTAGTCGTGGGGGCCGGGGAGCTGTTTTTT; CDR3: CASSLVVGAGELFF
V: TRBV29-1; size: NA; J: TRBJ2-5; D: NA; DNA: TGCAGCGTTGGGGCGGGGGCCGATCAAGAGACCCAGTACTTC; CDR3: CSVGAGADQETQYF
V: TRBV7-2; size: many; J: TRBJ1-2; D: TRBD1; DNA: TGTGCCAGCAGCTCTGGGACAGGGGCCGCGATTGGGGCCTTC; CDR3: CASSSGTGAAIGAF
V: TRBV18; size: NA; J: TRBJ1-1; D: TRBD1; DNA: TGTGCCAGCTCACCTCTGGCAGGGGGAAGCACTGAAGCTTTCTTT; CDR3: CASSPLAGGSTEAFF
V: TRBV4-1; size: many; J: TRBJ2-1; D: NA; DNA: TGCGCCAGCAGCCAAGATATCAGGGGTCGAGAGCAGTTCTTC; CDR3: CASSQDIRGREQFF
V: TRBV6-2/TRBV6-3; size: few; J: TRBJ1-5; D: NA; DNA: TGTCGACAGGCTAGCAATCAGCCCCAGCATTTT; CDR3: CRQASNQPQHF
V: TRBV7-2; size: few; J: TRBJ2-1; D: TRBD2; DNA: TGTGCCAGCATGGCTAGCGGGGGGAAAGTTGAGCAGTTCTTC; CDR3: CASMASGGKVEQFF
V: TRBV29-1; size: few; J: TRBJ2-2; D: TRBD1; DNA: TGCAGCGGCAAGACAGGGGGCGACACCGGGGAGCTGTTTTTT; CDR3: CSGKTGGDTGELFF
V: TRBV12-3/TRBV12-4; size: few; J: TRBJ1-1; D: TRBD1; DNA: TGTGCCAGCAGTTTAGGGGACAGGCCCCCTGAAGCTTTCTTT; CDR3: CASSLGDRPPEAFF
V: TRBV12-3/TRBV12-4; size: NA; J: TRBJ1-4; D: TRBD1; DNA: TGTGCCAGCAGGGCAAGACAGGGGCTAAATGAAAAACTGTTTTTT; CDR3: CASRARQGLNEKLFF
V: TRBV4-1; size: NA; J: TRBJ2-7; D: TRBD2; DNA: TGCGCCAGCAGCCAAGGGATAGCGGGGGTATCCGAGCAGTACTTC; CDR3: CASSQGIAGVSEQYF
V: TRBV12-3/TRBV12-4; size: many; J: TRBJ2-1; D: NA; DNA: TGTGCCAGCTCGGGGACCTCTATATTCTACAATGAGCAGTTCTTC; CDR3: CASSGTSIFYNEQFF
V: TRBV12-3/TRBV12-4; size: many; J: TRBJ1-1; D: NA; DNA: TGTGCCAGCAGCCGGTCAGGTGGCACTGAAGCTTTCTTT; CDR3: CASSRSGGTEAFF
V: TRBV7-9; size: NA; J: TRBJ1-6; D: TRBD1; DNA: TGTGCCAGCACGGACAGGCGGGACAATTCACCCCTCCACTTT; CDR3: CASTDRRDNSPLHF
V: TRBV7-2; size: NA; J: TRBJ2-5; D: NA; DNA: TGTGCCAGCAGCTTAGCGGGGGTAGCGGACCAAGAGACCCAGTACTTC; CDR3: CASSLAGVADQETQYF
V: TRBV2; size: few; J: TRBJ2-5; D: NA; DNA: TGTGCCAGCAATCCAGGGTTGATCCAAGAGACCCAGTACTTC; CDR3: CASNPGLIQETQYF
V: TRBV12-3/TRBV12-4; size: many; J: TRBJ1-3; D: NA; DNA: TGTGCCAGCAGTTTGGGGGTCTCTGGAAACACCATATATTTT; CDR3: CASSLGVSGNTIYF